This TCR beta chain comes out of a study of T cells in Graves' hyperthyroidism and ophthalmopathy. In the study overall: Peripheral blood samples were taken at initial diagnosis, prior to any treatment.

Each ophthalmopathy patient scored at least 3 on the Clinical Activity Score and at least 4 on NOSPECS grade, with duration under 3 months. Patients with uncontrolled infections, other autoimmune diseases, pregnancy or lactation were excluded. The study's findings and limits: Model-based prediction identified ophthalmopathy a median about 7 months prior to its onset.

Germline V CDR1 and CDR2: MNHEY, SVGEGT. The CDR3 loop spans 16 amino acids. V lost 5 bases and J lost 5; bases outside the gene matches: 3. From RNA transcripts, TCR beta CDR3 regions were amplified. First-round RT-PCR of the TCR CDR3 relied on the HTBI primer set. MiXCR, applied by TCRdb to the multiplex PCR reads, yields one record per CDR3 protein. The sample lists around 400,000 distinct CDR3 sequences; roughly 15% were seen once. Comment on this clonotype: Antigen: not known.

The receptor was isolated from a woman between 55 and 75 years old with Graves' ophthalmopathy. The V gene is TRBV6-2 or TRBV6-3, the J gene TRBJ2-2, with 15 positions matching TRBD2. Sequencing was done on a sample of blood. CDR3 in DNA: TGTGCCAGCAGTAAAGGACTAGCGGGAGGGACCGGGGAGCTGTTTTTT. Residues: CASSKGLAGGTGELFF.